Below are 7 T cell receptor beta chains sequenced from a single sample in a study of T cell clonality in common variable immunodeficiency. Only in-frame clones appear in the TCRdb table, and some are missing; sequencing was by immunoSEQ multiplex PCR. Recorded here are more than 55,000 clones, with no singletons, and the ten leading clones hold about 1.5%. The sample was peripheral blood mononuclear cells. These receptors all stem from a person aged 18 to 75 in good health.

This clone was seen at least ten times. The read halts 3 residues ahead of the CDR3 end, with the missing end drawn from the germline J gene. J is TRBJ1-5 and V is TRBV10-1, with 8 nucleotides matching TRBD1. V shed 10 bases and J 2 bases; nucleotides not matched to a gene: 13. The CDR3 has 16 residues. In germline, CDR1 is WNHNN, CDR2 SYGVQD (reference sequence). This CDR3 reads CANRTGCFRGNQPQHF. Partial CDR3 DNA: TGCGCCAACCGGACAGGGTGTTTTAGGGGCAATCAGCCC.

This clone came up many times. The read comes to an end 3 residues before the CDR3 does, leaving the germline J gene to fill in the end. The rearrangement uses TRBV15 and TRBJ2-5, with 9 bases that match TRBD1. V lost 4 bases and J lost 4; bases outside the gene matches: 7. Germline values: CDR1 LNHNV, CDR2 YYDKDF (reference sequence). The CDR3 consists of 15 residues. CDR3 DNA (partial): TGTGCCACCAGCAAGACCGGGACAGGGATAGAGACC. Translation gives CATSKTGTGIET. The full CDR3 sequence reads CATSKTGTGIETQYF.

This clone appeared many times. The read comes to an end 3 residues before the CDR3 does, leaving the germline J gene to fill in the end. The chain joins TRBV5-4 to TRBJ1-4; D is uncertain. The CDR3 has 14 residues. The germline gives CDR1 SGHNT, CDR2 YYREEE (reference sequence). V was shortened by 4 bases and J by 8 bases, with 15 bases between the two germline ends. This chain's CDR3 is CASSPGVSAEKLFF. The sequenced CDR3 bases are TGTGCCAGCAGCCCCGGGGTCTCTGCGGAAAAA.

This clone was counted ten times or more. The read finishes 3 residues shy of the CDR3 end, and the germline J gene is used to complete it. The chain employs TRBV19 and TRBJ2-7; the D is unclear. V was trimmed by 5 bases and J by 0 bases, leaving 8 bases between them. This CDR3 is built from 13 residues. Germline V gene lookup returns CDR1 LNHDA and CDR2 SQIVND (reference sequence). The DNA read from the CDR3 is TGTGCCAGTAGTGTTGGGCGCTCCTACGAG. Protein sequence: CASSVGRSYE. The complete CDR3 reads CASSVGRSYEQYF.

There are many counts of this clone. Read coverage stops 3 residues before the CDR3 terminus; the germline J gene supplies the remainder. The chain recombines TRBV2 with TRBJ2-7; no clear D gene. The ends were cut back, 8 bases at V and 0 bases at J, with 11 bases in the middle. Germline CDR1 reads SNHLY; CDR2 reads FYNNEI. CDR3 length: 13 residues. The covered CDR3 bases are TGTGCCAGCGGGCTCGGCTTCTCCTACGAG. It yields the protein CASGLGFSYE. The full CDR3 protein reads CASGLGFSYEQYF.

A few counts support this clone. The read ends 3 residues before the CDR3 terminus; that terminus is restored from the germline J gene. The genes are TRBV10-1 and TRBJ2-1, with D uncertain. V dropped 2 bases and J dropped 8 bases, with 10 bases sitting between them. The CDR3 is made up of 13 amino acids. In germline, CDR1 is WNHNN, CDR2 SYGVQD (reference sequence). Here the CDR3 reads CASSEVREYEQFF. The CDR3 bases that were read are TGCGCCAGCAGTGAGGTGCGAGAATATGAG.

This clone showed up many times. Sequencing ends 3 residues short of the CDR3 end; the germline J gene provides the rest. This chain uses TRBV2 with TRBJ2-3; D not resolved. The CDR3 extends over 14 amino acids. V was trimmed by 7 bases and J by 0 bases, leaving 11 bases between them. Germline CDR1 and CDR2: SNHLY and FYNNEI. The covered CDR3 bases are TGTGCCAGCATGAGGTCTAGTAGCACAGATACG. Amino acid sequence: CASMRSSSTDT. The CDR3 in full is CASMRSSSTDTQYF.